Below, 27 T cell receptor beta chains from the same sample are listed, as sequenced in a study of post-analysis software for immune sequencing data (dated by TCRdb to about 2015). Findings and caveats that apply to the study as a whole: Patients showed significantly higher frequencies than controls for five TRBV segments, among them TRBV5-6, TRBV5-1 and TRBV20-1.

For these TCRs, the target antigens are not known. Library preparation employed PCR. Sequencing instrument: Illumina HiSeq 2500. To reduce PCR and sequencing biases, unique molecular identifiers were built into the TCR beta cDNA libraries. Using fastp trimming at Q25 and MiXCR clonotype assembly, TCRdb reanalyzed the public sequencing data and kept in-frame beta chains. Identical CDR3 protein sequences are pooled into one entry, listed with their most common genes and DNA. The sample table holds approximately 660,000 distinct CDR3 sequences, of which 59% were seen once. Over 9% of the sample belongs to the ten largest clones. Sequencing was performed on blood. The origin of the receptors is a girl under 10 years old with multiple sclerosis.

The chain links TRBV29-1 to TRBJ2-3; TRBD2 aligns across 10 bases. Per germline, CDR1 SQVTM and CDR2 ANQGSEA. Trimming removed 4 bases from V and 0 bases from J; junction bases left unmatched: 7. The CDR3 has 16 amino acids. The CDR3 bases are TGCAGCGTTGGGCCTAGCGGGGGAGCTAGCACAGATACGCAGTATTTT. Protein product: CSVGPSGGASTDTQYF.

The chain carries TRBV27 and TRBJ2-7; 8 nucleotides match TRBD1. V lost 4 bases, J lost 5 bases, and 4 bases stayed unmatched. The germline V gene has CDR1 MNHEY and CDR2 SMNVEV (reference sequence). This CDR3 has 13 residues. CDR3 nucleotide sequence: TGTGCCAGCAGTTCCCAGGGGGCGGACGAGCAGTACTTC. Translated: CASSSQGADEQYF.

The V call is TRBV5-1, the J call TRBJ1-4; possibly TRBD1 for D (5 bases). Between the trimmed V and J ends, which lost 2 bases and 5 bases, there was a span of 16 bases. This CDR3 is built from 16 residues. Per germline, CDR1 SGHRS and CDR2 YFSETQ. CDR3 DNA sequence: TGCGCCAGCAGCTTCGGGCGACAGCCATCAAATGAAAAACTGTTTTTT. As protein: CASSFGRQPSNEKLFF.

The rearrangement links TRBV4-2 to TRBJ2-1; no definite D call. CDR3 size: 13 residues. CDR1 is LGHNA, CDR2 YNFKEQ, per germline. V was trimmed by 7 bases and J by 0 bases, leaving 7 bases between them. In DNA form, the CDR3 reads TGTGCCAGCATGGAGACCTCCTACAATGAGCAGTTCTTC. Encoded protein: CASMETSYNEQFF.

This clonotype occurred a few times. The V gene is TRBV20-1, the J gene TRBJ2-1; D is perhaps TRBD2 (5 bases). With 6 bases removed from V and 4 bases from J, the gap between germline ends came to 19 bases. CDR3 length: 15 residues. The germline V gene encodes CDR1 DFQATT and CDR2 SNEGSKA (reference sequence). CDR3 in DNA: TGCAGTGCCCAGGCAGCGGCCATCCCTTACAATGAGCAGTTCTTC. Translating gives CSAQAAAIPYNEQFF.

A few counts support this clonotype. The genes are TRBV6-6 and TRBJ2-3; perhaps D is TRBD1 or TRBD2 (5 bases each). CDR1 is MNHNY and CDR2 is SVGAGI in the germline V gene (reference sequence). V was pared by 2 bases and J by 0 bases, with 9 bases between. The CDR3 covers 15 residues. The CDR3 reads CASSYRGPSTDTQYF. In DNA, the CDR3 is TGTGCCAGCAGTTACAGGGGACCTAGCACAGATACGCAGTATTTT.

This clonotype was picked up a small number of times. The chain combines TRBV15 with TRBJ2-5, with 11 bases aligning to TRBD1. Germline CDR1 LNHNV, CDR2 YYDKDF (reference sequence). This CDR3 region has 17 residues. J gave up 5 bases and V 0 bases, and 8 bases lay outside the gene matches. The CDR3 spells CATSRDPGTGGSETQYF. The CDR3 DNA reads as TGTGCCACCAGCAGAGACCCCGGGACAGGGGGTTCGGAGACCCAGTACTTC.

This clonotype has only a few counts. The chain couples TRBV10-2 to TRBJ2-5; 8 bases are a match to TRBD2. J was trimmed by 1 base and V by 8 bases; bases with no gene match: 3. Germline CDR1 reads WSHSY; CDR2 reads SAAADI. This CDR3 has 13 residues. CDR3 amino acids: CASRLAGQETQYF. The CDR3 nucleotides read TGCGCCAGCCGTCTAGCGGGCCAAGAGACCCAGTACTTC.

The rearrangement links TRBV20-1 to TRBJ2-1; a weak D match, TRBD2 (6 bases). Germline CDR1 DFQATT, CDR2 SNEGSKA (reference sequence). The CDR3 contains 13 residues. The germline V and J ends were trimmed by 6 bases and 6 bases, with 15 bases remaining between them. In DNA form, the CDR3 reads TGCAGTGCCCGACCCTCTAGCGTCAATGAGCAGTTCTTC. It yields the protein CSARPSSVNEQFF.

The chain carries TRBV20-1 and TRBJ2-7; D remains unclear. Trimming cost V 4 bases and J 3 bases, with 10 bases left between them. The germline gives CDR1 DFQATT, CDR2 SNEGSKA (reference sequence). CDR3 length: 12 amino acids. The CDR3 sequence is CSATDGGYEQYF. The DNA for the CDR3 is TGCAGTGCTACGGACGGTGGCTACGAGCAGTACTTC.

This chain connects TRBV4-1 to TRBJ2-3; no clear D gene. CDR1 is MGHRA, CDR2 YSYEKL, per germline. The CDR3 extends over 12 amino acids. The germline V and J ends were trimmed by 0 bases and 6 bases, with 4 bases remaining between them. The CDR3 sequence is CASSQDEDTQYF. CDR3 in DNA: TGCGCCAGCAGCCAAGATGAGGATACGCAGTATTTT.

J is TRBJ2-3 and V is TRBV12-3 or TRBV12-4; 12 bases match TRBD2. The J segment lost 0 bases and the V segment lost 6 bases, leaving 4 bases of the junction unmatched. CDR3 size: 16 residues. In DNA form, the CDR3 reads TGTGCCAGCAGCGCGGGGACTAGCGGGAGCACAGATACGCAGTATTTT. This sequence encodes CASSAGTSGSTDTQYF.

The chain links TRBV6-4 to TRBJ2-3; D gene uncertain. CDR1 MRHNA and CDR2 SNTAGT come from the germline V gene. V was shortened by 2 bases and J by 5 bases, with 8 bases between the two germline ends. The CDR3 runs 13 residues. CDR3 bases: TGTGCCAGCAGTGACAGGGATGTAGATACGCAGTATTTT. Its protein is CASSDRDVDTQYF.

J is TRBJ2-1 and V is TRBV5-5; the D call may be TRBD1 or TRBD2 (6 bases each). The CDR3 runs 17 residues. Germline CDR1 reads SGHKS; CDR2 reads YYEKEE (reference sequence). Trimming left V 0 bases short and J 0 bases short, with 13 bases between. The CDR3 here is CASSLDTGASSYNEQFF. CDR3 DNA sequence: TGTGCCAGCAGCTTGGATACGGGGGCAAGCTCCTACAATGAGCAGTTCTTC.

J is TRBJ2-5 and V is TRBV7-2, with D possibly being TRBD1 (6 bases). V was shortened by 1 base and J by 2 bases, with 11 bases between the two germline ends. Germline values: CDR1 SGHTA, CDR2 FQGNSA. The CDR3 spans 15 residues. CDR3 sequence (DNA): TGTGCCAGCAGCTTAGATTGGACAGTTCAAGAGACCCAGTACTTC. Its protein is CASSLDWTVQETQYF.

The CDR3 nucleotides read TGTGCCAGCAGCTCCTGGACTAGCGGGGGCCAGCAGTACTTC. This encodes CASSSWTSGGQQYF. The J gene is TRBJ2-7, the V gene TRBV13; the match to TRBD2 covers 13 bases. The CDR3 is 14 residues long. From germline, CDR1 is PRHDT and CDR2 FYEKMQ (reference sequence). V was pared by 4 bases and J by 8 bases, with 5 bases of the junction left unmatched.

This clonotype was counted between two and nine times. The V call is TRBV28, the J call TRBJ1-4, with D maybe TRBD1 (5 bases). The germline V gene has CDR1 MDHEN and CDR2 SYDVKM. The V gene lost 5 bases and the J gene lost 8 bases, with 9 bases spanning the gap. This CDR3 comprises 12 residues. The CDR3, as DNA: TGTGCCAGCAGTCTTTGGGGGGAAAAACTGTTTTTT. Its protein product is CASSLWGEKLFF.

This clonotype has only a few counts. The DNA of the CDR3 is TGTGCCAGCAGTTACTCGACGGGGGAGCTGAGCAATGAGCAGTTCTTC. This encodes CASSYSTGELSNEQFF. This sequence joins TRBV6-5 and TRBJ2-1; TRBD2 is a possible D gene (6 bases). Germline lookup yields CDR1 MNHEY and CDR2 SVGAGI. V was clipped by 0 bases and J by 6 bases, with 15 bases between them. The CDR3 has 16 residues.

The rearrangement joins TRBV7-2 to TRBJ2-4, with D perhaps matching TRBD1 (5 bases). The DNA end favors TRBJ2-7, so the J call may be wrong. This CDR3 has 15 amino acids. The germline gives CDR1 SGHTA, CDR2 FQGNSA. CDR3 protein: CASSFDSRPSYEQYF. The CDR3 DNA follows: TGTGCCAGCAGCTTCGACAGCCGACCCTCCTACGAGCAGTACTTC.

The chain carries TRBV5-1 and TRBJ1-2; 7 bases match TRBD1. In germline, CDR1 is SGHRS, CDR2 YFSETQ. The CDR3 covers 13 residues. V gave up 2 bases and J gave up 7 bases; unmatched junction bases: 5. CDR3 region: CASSFGTDFGYTF. The CDR3 nucleotides read TGCGCCAGCAGCTTCGGGACAGACTTTGGCTACACCTTC.

The chain uses TRBV29-1 and TRBJ2-7; 14 bases map to TRBD2. TRBJ2-5 explains the end of the DNA better; the J call may be wrong. The length of the CDR3 is 15 residues. The germline V gene has CDR1 SQVTM and CDR2 ANQGSEA. The CDR3 nucleotides are TGCAGCGTTACTAGACTAGCGGGGGGGAAAGAGACCCAGTACTTC. The encoded protein is CSVTRLAGGKETQYF.

V usage is TRBV14 and J usage is TRBJ2-2; possible D gene TRBD1, 6 bases. The length of the CDR3 is 15 residues. V was pared by 4 bases and J by 4 bases, with 13 bases between. Germline loops: CDR1 SGHDN, CDR2 FVKESK. Here the CDR3 reads CASSRETGTTGELFF. CDR3 coding DNA: TGTGCCAGCAGCCGAGAGACAGGTACCACCGGGGAGCTGTTTTTT.

The chain recombines TRBV6-5 with TRBJ2-2; the match to TRBD1 covers 8 bases. Germline V gene data show CDR1 as MNHEY and CDR2 as SVGAGI. There are 16 residues in the CDR3. V shed 6 bases, J shed 3 bases, and the junction held 9 bases outside the gene matches. The CDR3 region is CASSFNRGRYTGELFF. Written as DNA, the CDR3 is TGTGCCAGCAGCTTTAACAGGGGGAGGTACACCGGGGAGCTGTTTTTT.

This chain connects TRBV6-6 to TRBJ1-1; no clear D. V was clipped by 10 bases and J by 4 bases, with 13 bases between them. The CDR3 is made up of 12 amino acids. Germline loops: CDR1 MNHNY, CDR2 SVGAGI (reference sequence). CDR3 in DNA: TGTGCCACCCACAGAGGTAGCACTGAAGCTTTCTTT. Translation: CATHRGSTEAFF.

V usage is TRBV9 and J usage is TRBJ2-5; D is unclear. The ends were cut back, 3 bases at V and 4 bases at J, with 16 bases in the middle. The CDR3 contains 15 residues. Germline V gene data show CDR1 as SGDLS and CDR2 as YYNGEE. The CDR3: CASSAQDGLGETQYF. CDR3 DNA sequence: TGTGCCAGCAGCGCCCAGGACGGGTTAGGAGAGACCCAGTACTTC.

The genes are TRBV6-2 or TRBV6-3 and TRBJ2-3, with D perhaps TRBD1 (5 bases). The CDR3 runs to 13 residues. The germline CDR1 and CDR2 sequences are MNHEY and SVGEGT. Between the trimmed V and J ends, which lost 10 bases and 4 bases, there was a span of 15 bases. CDR3 loop: CATQADTPDTQYF. CDR3 DNA: TGTGCCACTCAGGCGGACACCCCAGATACGCAGTATTTT.

The chain links TRBV4-1 to TRBJ2-1; D is possibly TRBD1 (8 bases). V was pared by 1 base and J by 5 bases, with 12 bases between. Germline CDR1 is MGHRA and CDR2 is YSYEKL. The CDR3 loop spans 15 amino acids. The CDR3 region is CASSQGTGGDNEQFF. The CDR3 nucleotides are TGCGCCAGCAGCCAAGGAACAGGGGGGGACAATGAGCAGTTCTTC.